This T cell receptor beta chain was documented in a study of cytomegalovirus exposure and HLA in healthy donors (dated by TCRdb to 2016 to 2017). Some background on the complete study: In an earlier analysis of 550 to 750 of the donors, around 300 Gb of sequence data and just under 120 million unique TCR beta sequences from some 170 million T cells were reported. Along with the roughly 710-subject first cohort, a separate validation cohort of over a hundred different subjects was used. A later genetic analysis took genome-wide SNP genotypes for 398 of the 666 donors and used that subset as a discovery cohort. All discovery cohort repertoires had been generated on a single sequencing platform. Rather than using new phenotypic data, the later analysis identified candidate immune exposures from TCR beta sequences and from how often those sequences occurred across donors. To decide whether each TCR beta V gene segment behaved as functional or pseudogenic, an earlier analysis of some 570 of the donors relied on high-throughput TCR beta sequencing. Across roughly 420 genotyped donors of the cohort, an average of roughly 250,000 unique TCR beta nucleotide sequences per donor were sequenced, and around 20% of those sequences were non-productive. To study patterns of TCR occurrence, a later analysis re-analyzed previously published TCR beta repertoires from 600 to 750 donors and added high-resolution HLA genotyping. Of the roughly 400 genotyped donors, over 80% were placed in the genetic ancestry cluster associated with self-reported Caucasian donors. The study aimed to test whether cataloging public T cell receptors could reveal signatures of past pathogen exposure. Both class I and class II loci were covered by HLA typing, at four-digit resolution. To predict cytomegalovirus infection status, the study brought together high-throughput TCR immunosequencing, statistical association of individual TCRs with disease status, and machine learning. The number of typed donors differed by locus: roughly 629-640 for A, B, C, DRB1 and DQB1; some 500 for DQA1; 606 for DPA1; and 450 to 480 for DPB1. Four to six DR-DQ haplotypes were handled as single units for association and clustering, since linkage in the cohort was strong. The study used immunosequencing to profile the T cell repertoires of hundreds of subjects and linked those repertoires to cytomegalovirus serostatus. Donor age, sex, ethnicity and CMV serostatus were compiled alongside the repertoire data. About 300 gigabases of sequencing data and 78 million or so unique TCR sequences were included in an early release covering about 700 HLA-typed donors. The investigation overall reported the following: The sequencing pipeline was judged likely to have produced a cluster of highly shared sequence variants as a technical artifact. In a later analysis, the rate of TCR association differed among HLA loci, with DRB1 alleles having the most associated TCRs and HLA-C alleles having the fewest. Immune exposure information for the cohort was limited to CMV serostatus. A further reported finding was that TCR beta sequences accurately predicted the HLA-A and HLA-B alleles for most subjects in the first cohort. When HLA alleles, especially DR and DQ, strongly co-occurred, attributing TCR associations to individual alleles was difficult. Because HLA typing was unavailable for some donors at each locus, only the typed subset was used in association tests. A total of roughly 160 TCR beta chains were listed by the study as associated with cytomegalovirus. Most TCR sequences were observed very rarely across donors, whereas some public TCRs were present in many individuals. Compared with equally common non-associated chains, HLA-associated TCR beta chains in a later analysis were more clonally expanded and had lower generation probabilities. Several of the top co-occurrence clusters appeared to be linked to parvovirus B19, influenza, CMV and Epstein-Barr virus, according to a later analysis. Only TCR beta chains were sequenced in this cohort, and the absence of alpha or paired-chain data limited detectable features. Some IMGT-functional V segments, including TRBV6-2 and TRBV6-3, could not be told apart with the 87-base-pair reads, so those segments were excluded. Three of the identified cytomegalovirus-associated TCR beta chains were confirmed in vitro to be specific for cytomegalovirus antigens. In an earlier analysis of roughly 500 of the donors, most TCR beta V segments appeared in productive rearrangements about 90% or about 30% of the time, broadly matching IMGT annotations. A later analysis found that most CMV-associated TCR beta chains appeared HLA-restricted, with HLA associations seemingly driven largely by CMV exposure. The authors suggested that the approach could potentially be extended to other disease states and immunological phenotypes. In a later analysis, 16,951 TCR beta sequences were associated with specific HLA alleles at a false discovery rate of 0.05. Cytomegalovirus status was reported to be diagnosed by the classifier with high specificity and sensitivity in both the original and validation cohorts. Sequencing depth was assumed to be roughly uniform across donors in the presence/absence analyses, though that assumption may not hold. Because counts were too low, seventeen rarely observed V segments, including chromosome 9 orphons, were excluded from the earlier analysis of fewer than 650 of the donors. Correlated functional status among segregating V segments might reflect linkage disequilibrium, but an unknown experimental factor could not be ruled out. An association between a missense DCLRE1C variant and V-gene and J-gene trimming of TCR beta chains was found in a later genetic analysis and replicated in an independent cohort. Compared with the approximately 720-donor mean, donors in an Asian-associated ancestry cluster had fewer N-insertions in productive TCRs, according to a later genetic analysis.

In total, roughly 670 healthy bone marrow donors made up the cohort. At the time of sampling, every cohort member was nominally healthy, though immune exposures that went unrecorded were likely present. The donor tested CMV seropositive and was one of the 289 seropositive cohort members. Each donor provided a peripheral blood sample, and peripheral blood mononuclear cells were used for TCR beta sequencing. The Qiagen DNeasy Blood Extraction Kit was used to extract genomic DNA from the blood cell samples. Looking up the germline V gene (reference sequence) yields CDR1 MNHEY and CDR2 SMNVEV. Germline trimming: 4 bases from V, 2 bases from J; junction bases outside gene matches: 2. The CDR3 covers 15 residues, taking in both the cysteine and the phenylalanine. Just CDR3 DNA is preserved here, 45 bases in frame from base 1. Libraries came from the immunoSEQ multiplex PCR assay. For the multiplex PCR, a mixture combining 60 forward primers for TCR Vbeta segments and 13 reverse primers for TCR Jbeta segments was used. The CDR3 region of rearranged TCR beta genes was amplified from genomic DNA by a multiplex PCR assay. Amplified TCR beta libraries were sequenced as 87-base-pair reads on the Illumina HiSeq System. The published analysis was carried out like this. A later analysis counted some 74 million unique TCR beta chains across the 550 to 800 repertoires, and 10 million to 12 million of these chains were shared by at least two donors. To remove PCR and sequencing errors, raw reads were error-corrected and collapsed into unique sequences using a nearest-neighbor algorithm that merged closely related sequences. Alignment of CDR3 sequences to IMGT reference sequences was used to assign V, D and J gene segments. For a sequence to be retained, a match of at least six nucleotides was required to both a V gene segment and a J gene segment. A rearrangement counted as productive if the CDR3 had no stop codons and remained in frame with V and J, and every other rearrangement counted as non-productive. CDR3 was defined by IMGT convention, running from the second conserved V-encoded cysteine to the conserved J-encoded phenylalanine. The earlier analysis of 500 to 750 of the donors excluded any sequence lacking an unambiguous match to a single V gene segment. In an earlier analysis of about 590 of the donors, a V segment was called functional when productive rearrangements were above 56.7%, and segregating when the standard deviation between donors exceeded 5%. A statistical classification framework was built to diagnose cytomegalovirus status from the catalog of TCR beta chain sequences. In a later analysis, TCR nucleotide sequences were compared against IMGT/GENE-DB human TR gene sequences so that V and J genes could be assigned. Using the TCRdist pipeline, a later analysis assigned CDR3 sequences along with most-parsimonious VDJ recombination scenarios. In a later analysis, each TCR beta chain was defined by its CDR3 amino acid sequence together with its V-gene family, and reads without a unique V-gene family were excluded. A later analysis removed over 500 highly shared, low-generation-probability nucleotide sequences to deal with suspected cross-contamination and a sequencing artifact. In a later analysis, a clonal expansion index for each public chain was calculated from normalized within-repertoire ranks of inferred template counts. In a later analysis, generation probabilities were computed with a VDJ recombination model fitted to out-of-frame rearrangements, and the resulting probabilities were checked against IGoR. Hypergeometric tests were used in a later analysis to score TCR-TCR, TCR-HLA and TCR-CMV co-occurrence, with a repertoire-size bias correction applied to the TCR pairs. False discovery rates were estimated in a later analysis by permuting HLA or CMV assignments 20 times. In a later analysis, co-occurring TCRs were grouped using DBSCAN, and TCRdist sequence similarity was added for clustering within HLA-allele-positive subsets. Co-occurrence clustering excluded repertoires with fewer than 30,000 or more than 120,000 public chains, plus five with anomalous nucleotide sharing. This is the immuneACCESS table as TCRdb keeps it, with only in-frame sequences that have V and J called. A part of the clones is gone; compared with another copy, unresolved V genes explain less than half, and the rest is unexplained. V, J and clone size reflect that table, while D and trimming were determined from the DNA. Present in this sample are over 80,000 clones, about two thirds of which were seen just once. The top ten hold more than 5% of the sample.

To note about this clone: The clone's antigen remains unknown. The input lacks base qualities; no much larger clone sits a single base away.

The sample consisted of PBMCs. The source is a boy aged 5 to 17 in good health and CMV-seropositive. The chain was built from TRBV27 and TRBJ2-1; 10 junctional bases match TRBD1. CDR3 reads: CASSSGTGAYNEQFF. Here is the DNA: TGTGCCAGCAGTTCCGGGACAGGGGCCTACAATGAGCAGTTCTTC.